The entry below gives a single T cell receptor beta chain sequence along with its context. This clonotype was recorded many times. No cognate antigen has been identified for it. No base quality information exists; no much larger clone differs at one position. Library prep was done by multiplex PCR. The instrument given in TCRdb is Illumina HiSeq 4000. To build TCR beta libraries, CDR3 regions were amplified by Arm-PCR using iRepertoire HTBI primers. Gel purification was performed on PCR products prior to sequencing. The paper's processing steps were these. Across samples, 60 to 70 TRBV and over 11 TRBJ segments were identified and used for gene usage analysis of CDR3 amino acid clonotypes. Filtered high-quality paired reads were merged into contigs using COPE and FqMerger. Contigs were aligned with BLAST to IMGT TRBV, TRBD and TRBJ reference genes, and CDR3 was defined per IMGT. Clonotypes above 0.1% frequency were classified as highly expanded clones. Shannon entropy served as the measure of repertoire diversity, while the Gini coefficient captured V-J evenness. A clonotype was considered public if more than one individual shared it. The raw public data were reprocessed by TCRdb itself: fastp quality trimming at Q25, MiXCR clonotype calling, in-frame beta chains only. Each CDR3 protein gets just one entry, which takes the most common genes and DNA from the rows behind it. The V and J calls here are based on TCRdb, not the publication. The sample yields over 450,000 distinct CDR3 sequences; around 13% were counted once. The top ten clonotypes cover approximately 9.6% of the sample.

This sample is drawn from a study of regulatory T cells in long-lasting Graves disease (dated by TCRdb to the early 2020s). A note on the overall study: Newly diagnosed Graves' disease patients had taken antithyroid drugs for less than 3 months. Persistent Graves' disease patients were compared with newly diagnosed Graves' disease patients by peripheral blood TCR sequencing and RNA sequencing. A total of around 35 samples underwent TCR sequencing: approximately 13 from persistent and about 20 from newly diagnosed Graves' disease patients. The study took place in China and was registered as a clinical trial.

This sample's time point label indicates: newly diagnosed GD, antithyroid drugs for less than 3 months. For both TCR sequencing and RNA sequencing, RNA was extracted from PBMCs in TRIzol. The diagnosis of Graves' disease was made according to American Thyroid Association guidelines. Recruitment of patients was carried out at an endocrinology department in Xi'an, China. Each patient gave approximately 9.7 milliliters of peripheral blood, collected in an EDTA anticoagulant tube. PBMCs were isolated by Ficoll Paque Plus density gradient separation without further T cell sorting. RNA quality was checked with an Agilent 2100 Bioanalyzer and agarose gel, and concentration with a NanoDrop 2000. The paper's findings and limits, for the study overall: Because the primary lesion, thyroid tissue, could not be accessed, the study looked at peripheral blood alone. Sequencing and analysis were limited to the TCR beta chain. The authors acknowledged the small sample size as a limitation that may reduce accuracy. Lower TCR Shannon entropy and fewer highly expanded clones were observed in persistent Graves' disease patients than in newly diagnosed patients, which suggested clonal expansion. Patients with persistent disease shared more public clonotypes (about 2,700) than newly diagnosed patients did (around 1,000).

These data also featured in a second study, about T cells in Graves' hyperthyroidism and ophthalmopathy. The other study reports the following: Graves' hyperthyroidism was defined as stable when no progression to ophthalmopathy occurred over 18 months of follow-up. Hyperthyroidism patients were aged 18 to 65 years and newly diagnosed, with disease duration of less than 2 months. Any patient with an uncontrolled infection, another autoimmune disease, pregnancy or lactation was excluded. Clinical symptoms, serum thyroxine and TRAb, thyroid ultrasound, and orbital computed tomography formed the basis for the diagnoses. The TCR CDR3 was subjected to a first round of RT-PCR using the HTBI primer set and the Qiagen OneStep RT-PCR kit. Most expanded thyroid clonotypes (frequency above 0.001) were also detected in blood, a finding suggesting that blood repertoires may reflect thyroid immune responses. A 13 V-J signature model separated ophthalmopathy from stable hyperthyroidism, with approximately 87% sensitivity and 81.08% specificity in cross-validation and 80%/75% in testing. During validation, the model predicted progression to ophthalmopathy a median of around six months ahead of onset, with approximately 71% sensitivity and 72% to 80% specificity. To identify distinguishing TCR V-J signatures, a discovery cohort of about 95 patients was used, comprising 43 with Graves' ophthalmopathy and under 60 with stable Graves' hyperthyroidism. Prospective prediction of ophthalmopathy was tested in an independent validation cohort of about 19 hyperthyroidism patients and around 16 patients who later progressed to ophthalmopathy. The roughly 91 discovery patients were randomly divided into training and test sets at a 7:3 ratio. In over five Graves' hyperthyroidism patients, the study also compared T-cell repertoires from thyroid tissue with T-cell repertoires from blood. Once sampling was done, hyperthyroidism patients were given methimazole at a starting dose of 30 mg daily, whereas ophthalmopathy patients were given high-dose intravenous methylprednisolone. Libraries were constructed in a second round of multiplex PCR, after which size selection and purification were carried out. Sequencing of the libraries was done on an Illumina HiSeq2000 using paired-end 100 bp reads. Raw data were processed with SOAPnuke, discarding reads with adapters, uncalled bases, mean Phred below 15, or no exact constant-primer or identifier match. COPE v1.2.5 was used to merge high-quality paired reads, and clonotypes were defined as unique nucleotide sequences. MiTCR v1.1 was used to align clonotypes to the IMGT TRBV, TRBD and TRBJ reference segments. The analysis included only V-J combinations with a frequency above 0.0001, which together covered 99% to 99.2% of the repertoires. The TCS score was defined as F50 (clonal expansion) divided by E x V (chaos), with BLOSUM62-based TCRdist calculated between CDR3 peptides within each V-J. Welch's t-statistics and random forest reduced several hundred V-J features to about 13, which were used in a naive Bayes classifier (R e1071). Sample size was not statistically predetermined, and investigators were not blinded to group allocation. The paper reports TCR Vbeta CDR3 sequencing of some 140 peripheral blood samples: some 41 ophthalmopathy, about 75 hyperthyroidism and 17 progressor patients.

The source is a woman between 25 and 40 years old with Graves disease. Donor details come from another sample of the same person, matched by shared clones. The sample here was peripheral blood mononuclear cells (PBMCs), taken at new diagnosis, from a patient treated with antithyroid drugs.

The sequenced DNA: TGTGCCAGCAAGTTCAGGGGTGGCACTGAAGCTTTCTTT. Its coded protein is CASKFRGGTEAFF. Recombination linked TRBV2 to TRBJ1-1, and perhaps TRBD1 as D gene, on 6 matching bases. From cysteine to phenylalanine, the CDR3 is 13 amino acids long. Just CDR3 DNA is preserved here, 39 bases in frame from base 1. V drops 7 bases and J drops 4 bases, leaving 13 bases in between. The germline V gene encodes CDR1 SNHLY and CDR2 FYNNEI.